A selection of T cell receptor beta chains follows, all from one sample in a study of blood T cell repertoires in COVID-19. Profiled with immunoSEQ multiplex PCR; TCRdb holds only in-frame clones, not every one. Of 200,000 to 250,000 clones listed, about 85% are singletons. The sample comprised peripheral blood. The receptors were sampled from a man aged 40-55 years with acute or convalescent COVID-19. CDR3s include the opening cysteine and the closing phenylalanine or tryptophan. D genes are given only for firm matches. Clone size is given for some rows only: seen once, a few or many times, or a class if the clone is expanded.

j_call: TRBJ2-2
clone_size: -
v_call: TRBV5-1
d_call: TRBD2
cdr3_nt: TGCGCCAGCAGATGGACTAGCGGAAACACCGGGGAGCTGTTTTTT
cdr3_aa: CASRWTSGNTGELFF

j_call: TRBJ1-2
clone_size: -
v_call: TRBV11-2
d_call: -
cdr3_nt: TGTGCCAGCAGCTTAGATTCGCGCGGTTTTAATGATGGCTACACCTTC
cdr3_aa: CASSLDSRGFNDGYTF

j_call: TRBJ1-5
clone_size: few
v_call: TRBV10-3
d_call: -
cdr3_nt: TGTGCCATCAGTGATATCAATCAGCCCCAGCATTTT
cdr3_aa: CAISDINQPQHF

j_call: TRBJ1-2
clone_size: -
v_call: TRBV4-1
d_call: -
cdr3_nt: TGCGCCAGCAGCCAAGGTGCGGGGTTAGTTGGCTACACCTTC
cdr3_aa: CASSQGAGLVGYTF

j_call: TRBJ1-4
clone_size: -
v_call: TRBV28
d_call: TRBD1
cdr3_nt: TGTGCCAGCAGACCTAGACAGGGGCTTTGGGAAAAACTGTTTTTT
cdr3_aa: CASRPRQGLWEKLFF

j_call: TRBJ1-2
clone_size: -
v_call: TRBV11-2
d_call: -
cdr3_nt: TGTGCCAGCAGCTTAGATGATACAGGGTGGGTCGGTGGCTACACCTTC
cdr3_aa: CASSLDDTGWVGGYTF

j_call: TRBJ1-6
clone_size: -
v_call: TRBV2
d_call: -
cdr3_nt: TGTGCCAGCAGTGTATCATGGGGGGATTCACCCCTCCACTTT
cdr3_aa: CASSVSWGDSPLHF

j_call: TRBJ1-1
clone_size: -
v_call: TRBV19
d_call: -
cdr3_nt: TGTGCCAGTAGTCAACAGGGAGTCGGCACTGAAGCTTTCTTT
cdr3_aa: CASSQQGVGTEAFF

j_call: TRBJ1-2
clone_size: -
v_call: TRBV29-1
d_call: TRBD1
cdr3_nt: TGCAGCGTTCGGGACAGGGGTTTC
cdr3_aa: CSVRDRGF

j_call: TRBJ1-5
clone_size: -
v_call: TRBV11-2
d_call: -
cdr3_nt: TGTGCCAGGAAGACACAGGGAGGGGATCAGCCCCAGCATTTT
cdr3_aa: CARKTQGGDQPQHF

j_call: TRBJ2-7
clone_size: -
v_call: TRBV13
d_call: TRBD1
cdr3_nt: TGTGCCAGCAGCACGCGACAGGGGGCATACGAGCAGTACTTC
cdr3_aa: CASSTRQGAYEQYF

j_call: TRBJ1-3
clone_size: -
v_call: TRBV12-3/TRBV12-4
d_call: -
cdr3_nt: TGTGCCAGCAGTTTGGTCAGAGGAAACACCATATATTTT
cdr3_aa: CASSLVRGNTIYF

j_call: TRBJ1-5
clone_size: -
v_call: TRBV7-3
d_call: -
cdr3_nt: TGTGCCAGCAGCCTCCCACCACGGGGTCGGCGCAATCAGCCCCAGCATTTT
cdr3_aa: CASSLPPRGRRNQPQHF

j_call: TRBJ2-6
clone_size: -
v_call: TRBV19
d_call: -
cdr3_nt: TGTGCCAGTAGTATGTTGTACTCTGGGGCCAACGTCCTGACTTTC
cdr3_aa: CASSMLYSGANVLTF

j_call: TRBJ2-2
clone_size: few
v_call: TRBV5-8
d_call: TRBD2
cdr3_nt: TGTGCCAGCAGATGGACTAGCGGATACACCGGGGAGCTGTTTTTT
cdr3_aa: CASRWTSGYTGELFF

j_call: TRBJ1-1
clone_size: -
v_call: TRBV4-3
d_call: -
cdr3_nt: TGCGCCAGCAGCCAAGAACCGGGGGGGTACACTGAAGCTTTCTTT
cdr3_aa: CASSQEPGGYTEAFF

j_call: TRBJ1-6
clone_size: -
v_call: TRBV4-1
d_call: TRBD1
cdr3_nt: TGCGCCAGCAGCCAAGAGGCGGGACAGGGTTACTCACCCCTCCACTTT
cdr3_aa: CASSQEAGQGYSPLHF

j_call: TRBJ1-2
clone_size: -
v_call: TRBV6-2/TRBV6-3
d_call: -
cdr3_nt: TGTGCCAGCAGTCCCTTTGGGACATCCTATGGCTACACCTTC
cdr3_aa: CASSPFGTSYGYTF

j_call: TRBJ1-4
clone_size: -
v_call: TRBV2
d_call: -
cdr3_nt: TGTGCCAGCAGAGCCTCAGGGGTTCCGGATGAAAAACTGTTTTTT
cdr3_aa: CASRASGVPDEKLFF

j_call: TRBJ1-6
clone_size: -
v_call: TRBV2
d_call: -
cdr3_nt: TGTGCCAGCAGTAAGGAAGGAGGGATTAATTCACCCCTCCACTTT
cdr3_aa: CASSKEGGINSPLHF

j_call: TRBJ1-1
clone_size: once
v_call: TRBV28
d_call: -
cdr3_nt: TGTGCCAGCAGTTTACGGGGGAGGGCTGAAGCTTTCTTT
cdr3_aa: CASSLRGRAEAFF

j_call: TRBJ1-6
clone_size: -
v_call: TRBV6-2/TRBV6-3
d_call: -
cdr3_nt: TGTGCCAGCAGTTACCCGACCGGGAATTCACCCCTCCACTTT
cdr3_aa: CASSYPTGNSPLHF

j_call: TRBJ2-1
clone_size: -
v_call: TRBV2
d_call: -
cdr3_nt: TGTGCCAGCGAGAACCAGGGTGTAGACAATGAGCAGTTCTTC
cdr3_aa: CASENQGVDNEQFF

j_call: TRBJ1-5
clone_size: few
v_call: TRBV15
d_call: TRBD1
cdr3_nt: TGTGCCACCAGCAGAGGGCTAGGGGGCGGCGGACAGCCCCAGCATTTT
cdr3_aa: CATSRGLGGGGQPQHF

j_call: TRBJ1-2
clone_size: -
v_call: TRBV9
d_call: TRBD1
cdr3_nt: TGTGCCAGCAGCGTCTCATCCGGGACAGCCTATGGCTACACCTTC
cdr3_aa: CASSVSSGTAYGYTF

j_call: TRBJ1-1
clone_size: -
v_call: TRBV11-2
d_call: -
cdr3_nt: TGTGCCAGCAGCGGAGGGATTAAGCCGAACACTGAAGCTTTCTTT
cdr3_aa: CASSGGIKPNTEAFF

j_call: TRBJ2-5
clone_size: -
v_call: TRBV20-1
d_call: TRBD2
cdr3_nt: TGCAGTGCTAGTCCAGCGGGGGGGCGGGATGAGACCCAGTACTTC
cdr3_aa: CSASPAGGRDETQYF

j_call: TRBJ1-2
clone_size: -
v_call: TRBV5-1
d_call: -
cdr3_nt: TGCGCCAGCAGCCTCGCGGGGGTAGACGCCAACTATGGCTACACCTTC
cdr3_aa: CASSLAGVDANYGYTF

j_call: TRBJ1-1
clone_size: once
v_call: TRBV27
d_call: TRBD1
cdr3_nt: TGTGCCAGCAGTTCGGGACAGGGGGCGCATACTGAAGCTTTCTTT
cdr3_aa: CASSSGQGAHTEAFF

j_call: TRBJ2-7
clone_size: -
v_call: TRBV5-4
d_call: TRBD2
cdr3_nt: TGTGCCAGCAGCCGGGGGGGATTCACCTACGAGCAGTACTTC
cdr3_aa: CASSRGGFTYEQYF

j_call: TRBJ1-5
clone_size: -
v_call: TRBV6-5
d_call: -
cdr3_nt: TGTGCCAGCCGACCGGGACTTCATCAGCCCCAGCATTTT
cdr3_aa: CASRPGLHQPQHF

j_call: TRBJ1-2
clone_size: -
v_call: TRBV7-9
d_call: -
cdr3_nt: TGTGCCAGCAGCTTAGGGGGAGCTAACTATGGCTACACCTTC
cdr3_aa: CASSLGGANYGYTF

j_call: TRBJ2-3
clone_size: -
v_call: TRBV18
d_call: -
cdr3_nt: TGTGCCAGCTCACCTACTTGGACTGCCTCGGTCACAGATACGCAGTATTTT
cdr3_aa: CASSPTWTASVTDTQYF

j_call: TRBJ2-1
clone_size: -
v_call: TRBV5-1
d_call: TRBD1
cdr3_nt: TGCGCCAGCAGCTCGGCAGGGGGTGAATCCTACTCCTACAATGAGCAGTTCTTC
cdr3_aa: CASSSAGGESYSYNEQFF

j_call: TRBJ1-2
clone_size: -
v_call: TRBV10-3
d_call: -
cdr3_nt: TGTGCCTCTAGCGACTCTCCCGGGACCGGCTATGGCTACACCTTC
cdr3_aa: CASSDSPGTGYGYTF

j_call: TRBJ1-3
clone_size: -
v_call: TRBV5-1
d_call: -
cdr3_nt: TGCGCCAGCAGCTTGGAGGGTTCTCGCGGGGCCTCAAGGTCTGGAAACACCATATATTTT
cdr3_aa: CASSLEGSRGASRSGNTIYF

j_call: TRBJ2-7
clone_size: -
v_call: TRBV28
d_call: -
cdr3_nt: TGTGCCAGCACTAGGTCCTACGAGCAGTACTTC
cdr3_aa: CASTRSYEQYF

j_call: TRBJ1-2
clone_size: once
v_call: TRBV7-9
d_call: TRBD1
cdr3_nt: TGTGCCAGCAGCTTACCGACAGGGGTCCTCCATACTAACTATGGCTACACCTTC
cdr3_aa: CASSLPTGVLHTNYGYTF

j_call: TRBJ1-4
clone_size: -
v_call: TRBV5-4
d_call: TRBD1
cdr3_nt: TGTGCCAGCAGCTTGGACAGGGGGCGTGATGAAAAACTGTTTTTT
cdr3_aa: CASSLDRGRDEKLFF

j_call: TRBJ1-4
clone_size: -
v_call: TRBV13
d_call: -
cdr3_nt: TGTGCCAGCAGCTCCAAGGGCGGGGGGGATGAAAAACTGTTTTTT
cdr3_aa: CASSSKGGGDEKLFF

j_call: TRBJ1-2
clone_size: -
v_call: TRBV7-3
d_call: -
cdr3_nt: TGTGCCAGCAGCCCCCAGGGAAGAGAAGGCTACACCTTC
cdr3_aa: CASSPQGREGYTF

j_call: TRBJ2-3
clone_size: -
v_call: TRBV9
d_call: -
cdr3_nt: TGTGCCAGCAGCGGGAGAGATACGCAGTATTTT
cdr3_aa: CASSGRDTQYF

j_call: TRBJ1-2
clone_size: few
v_call: TRBV5-1
d_call: -
cdr3_nt: TGCGCCAGCCTCCGGACAGCGAACTATGGCTACACCTTC
cdr3_aa: CASLRTANYGYTF

j_call: TRBJ1-2
clone_size: -
v_call: TRBV3-1/TRBV3-2
d_call: -
cdr3_nt: TGTGCCAGCAGCCATATGTCAGGGGACTATGGCTACACCTTC
cdr3_aa: CASSHMSGDYGYTF

j_call: TRBJ1-2
clone_size: -
v_call: TRBV28
d_call: -
cdr3_nt: TGTGCCAGCAGTGCTACAGGGCTTCCGATTAACTATGGCTACACCTTC
cdr3_aa: CASSATGLPINYGYTF

j_call: TRBJ1-5
clone_size: -
v_call: TRBV19
d_call: TRBD1
cdr3_nt: TGTGCCAGTAGTATCTTGACAGGGGTCAATCAGCCCCAGCATTTT
cdr3_aa: CASSILTGVNQPQHF

j_call: TRBJ2-5
clone_size: -
v_call: TRBV11-3
d_call: -
cdr3_nt: TGTGCCAGCAGCTTAGGACCGGGAAGTGAGACCCAGTACTTC
cdr3_aa: CASSLGPGSETQYF

j_call: TRBJ2-3
clone_size: -
v_call: TRBV27
d_call: TRBD2
cdr3_nt: TGTGCCAGCAGTTCACTAGCGGGGGGTTCTAGCACAGATACGCAGTATTTT
cdr3_aa: CASSSLAGGSSTDTQYF

j_call: TRBJ2-2
clone_size: -
v_call: TRBV3-1/TRBV3-2
d_call: TRBD2
cdr3_nt: TGTGCCAGCAGCCGGGCCGGGGGGGCCGGAACCGGGGAGCTGTTTTTT
cdr3_aa: CASSRAGGAGTGELFF

j_call: TRBJ2-7
clone_size: -
v_call: TRBV7-9
d_call: TRBD2
cdr3_nt: TGTGCCAGCAGCTCCCCTAGCGGGGGGACCTACGAGCAGTACTTC
cdr3_aa: CASSSPSGGTYEQYF

j_call: TRBJ1-2
clone_size: -
v_call: TRBV4-2
d_call: -
cdr3_nt: TGTGCCAGCAGCCCCGGTAGGGGTTCCGGTGGCTACACCTTC
cdr3_aa: CASSPGRGSGGYTF

j_call: TRBJ2-1
clone_size: -
v_call: TRBV18
d_call: TRBD2
cdr3_nt: TGTGCCAGCTCACCATCCGGGACTAGCGGGGGAGGAGAGCAGTTCTTC
cdr3_aa: CASSPSGTSGGGEQFF

j_call: TRBJ1-2
clone_size: -
v_call: TRBV6-5
d_call: -
cdr3_nt: TGTGCCAGCAGACGAACAGGGTCGGGAGGCTACACCTTC
cdr3_aa: CASRRTGSGGYTF

j_call: TRBJ2-2
clone_size: -
v_call: TRBV5-6
d_call: -
cdr3_nt: TGTGCCAGCAGCTTCCCCCCAGGCGTCACCGGGGAGCTGTTTTTT
cdr3_aa: CASSFPPGVTGELFF

j_call: TRBJ1-1
clone_size: -
v_call: TRBV7-9
d_call: TRBD1
cdr3_nt: TGTGCCAGCAGCCCCGGACAGGGGGCGTACACTGAAGCTTTCTTT
cdr3_aa: CASSPGQGAYTEAFF

j_call: TRBJ1-5
clone_size: once
v_call: TRBV5-8
d_call: -
cdr3_nt: TGTGCCAGCAGCTCATTAGGCAATCAGCCCCAGCATTTT
cdr3_aa: CASSSLGNQPQHF

j_call: TRBJ1-5
clone_size: -
v_call: TRBV10-2
d_call: TRBD1
cdr3_nt: TGCGCCAGCAGGCTCGACAGGGCAAATCAGCCCCAGCATTTT
cdr3_aa: CASRLDRANQPQHF

j_call: TRBJ1-2
clone_size: -
v_call: TRBV11-1
d_call: TRBD1
cdr3_nt: TGTGCCAGCAGCTCGGGACAGAACTATGGCTACACCTTC
cdr3_aa: CASSSGQNYGYTF

j_call: TRBJ1-1
clone_size: -
v_call: TRBV28
d_call: -
cdr3_nt: TGTGCCAGCAGTGGCCCCGGAGGGAGCACTGAAGCTTTCTTT
cdr3_aa: CASSGPGGSTEAFF

j_call: TRBJ2-5
clone_size: -
v_call: TRBV30
d_call: -
cdr3_nt: TGTGCCTGGAGTACTAAAGAGACCCAGTACTTC
cdr3_aa: CAWSTKETQYF